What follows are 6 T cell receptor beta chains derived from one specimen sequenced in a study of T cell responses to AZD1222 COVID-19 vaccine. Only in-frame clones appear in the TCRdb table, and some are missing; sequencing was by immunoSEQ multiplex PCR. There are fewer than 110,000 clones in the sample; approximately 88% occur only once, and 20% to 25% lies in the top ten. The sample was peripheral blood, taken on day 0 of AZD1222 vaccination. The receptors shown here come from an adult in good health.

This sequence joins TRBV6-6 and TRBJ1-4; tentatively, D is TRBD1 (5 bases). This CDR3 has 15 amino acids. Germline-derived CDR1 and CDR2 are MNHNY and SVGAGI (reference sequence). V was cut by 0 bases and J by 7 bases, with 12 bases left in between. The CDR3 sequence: CASSYSIGQGEKLFF. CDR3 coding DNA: TGTGCCAGCAGTTACTCGATCGGGCAGGGTGAAAAACTGTTTTTT.

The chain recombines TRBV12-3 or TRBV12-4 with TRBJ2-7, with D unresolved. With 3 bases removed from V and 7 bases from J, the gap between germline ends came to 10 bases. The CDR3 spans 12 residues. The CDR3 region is CASSLPQSEQYF. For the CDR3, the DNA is TGTGCCAGCAGTTTGCCCCAGTCTGAGCAGTACTTC.

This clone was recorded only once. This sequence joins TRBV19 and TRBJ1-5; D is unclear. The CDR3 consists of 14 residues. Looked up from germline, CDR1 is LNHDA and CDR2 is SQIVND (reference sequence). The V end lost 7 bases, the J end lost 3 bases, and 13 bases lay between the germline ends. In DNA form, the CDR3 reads TGTGCCAGTACCTCTTCTGCGATCAATCAGCCCCAGCATTTT. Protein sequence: CASTSSAINQPQHF.

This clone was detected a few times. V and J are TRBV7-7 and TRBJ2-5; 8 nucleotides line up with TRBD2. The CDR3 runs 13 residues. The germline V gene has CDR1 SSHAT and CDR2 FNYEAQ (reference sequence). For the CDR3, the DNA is TGTGCTAGCGAGCGGGAGCGGGGAGAGACCCAGTACTTC. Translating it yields CASERERGETQYF.

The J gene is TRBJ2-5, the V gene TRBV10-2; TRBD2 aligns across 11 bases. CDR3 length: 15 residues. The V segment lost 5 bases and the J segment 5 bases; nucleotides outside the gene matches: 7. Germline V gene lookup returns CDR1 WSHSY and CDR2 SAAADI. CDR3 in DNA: TGCGCCAGCAGTTTAGCGGGAGGGTCCAGGGAGACCCAGTACTTC. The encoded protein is CASSLAGGSRETQYF.

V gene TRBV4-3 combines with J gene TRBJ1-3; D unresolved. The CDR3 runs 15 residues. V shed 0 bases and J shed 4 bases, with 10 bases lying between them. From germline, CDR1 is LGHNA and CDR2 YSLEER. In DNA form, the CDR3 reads TGCGCCAGCAGCCAAGATCGGGGATTGGGAAACACCATATATTTT. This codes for CASSQDRGLGNTIYF.